Listed below are T cell receptor beta chains from one sample, sequenced in a study of T-cell reconstitution after alpha-beta-depleted transplantation in children. TCRdb analysed the PCR reads with MiXCR anew, one entry per CDR3 protein. Among 200,000 to 250,000 distinct CDR3 sequences, under 30% were seen once, and the ten largest hold about 4.8%. The sequences come from PBMCs, mostly from graft donor cells, collected 360 days after TCRalphabeta/CD19-depleted stem cell transplant. These receptors were taken from a female patient under 10 years old who had a stem cell transplant for congenital amegakaryocytic thrombocytopenia, so the T cells may come from the graft donor. Both conserved end residues are part of each CDR3. D genes are given only for firm matches. The size entry is marked missing in some rows and otherwise reads once, few, many or a size class.

d_gene,j_gene,abundance,v_gene,len,CDR3nt,CDR3aa
TRBD1,TRBJ2-7,NA,TRBV6-1,14,TGTGCCAGCAATCACAGGGGGAGCTCCTACGAGCAGTACTTC,CASNHRGSSYEQYF
NA,TRBJ1-4,NA,TRBV19,16,TGTGCCAGTAGTATAGCACGTCGGACAACTAATGAAAAACTGTTTTTT,CASSIARRTTNEKLFF
TRBD2,TRBJ2-5,NA,TRBV7-7,16,TGTGCCAGCAGTCGTGGGACTAGCGGGAGAATGGAGACCCAGTACTTC,CASSRGTSGRMETQYF
NA,TRBJ2-2,NA,TRBV24-1,13,TGTGCCACCAGTGATCCCAGACAGGGGGAGCTGTTTTTT,CATSDPRQGELFF
TRBD1,TRBJ2-3,NA,TRBV9,16,TGTGCCAGCAGGGCAGGGGGCCCCTTCCGCACAGATACGCAGTATTTT,CASRAGGPFRTDTQYF
NA,TRBJ1-1,few,TRBV5-1,15,TGCGCCAGCAGCTTCGGTGGTTCTCAGGGCGGGAAAGCTTTCTTT,CASSFGGSQGGKAFF
NA,TRBJ2-2,few,TRBV12-3/TRBV12-4,16,TGTGCCAGCAACCCGATCCTTGCGCCGAACACCGGGGAGCTGTTTTTT,CASNPILAPNTGELFF
NA,TRBJ2-5,few,TRBV20-1,12,TGCAGTGCTCGCCTGGCGGTAGAGACCCAGTACTTC,CSARLAVETQYF
NA,TRBJ2-3,NA,TRBV11-2,16,TGTGCCAGCAGCTTACATCGGGGGGCATACACAGATACGCAGTATTTT,CASSLHRGAYTDTQYF
TRBD2,TRBJ2-1,NA,TRBV5-6,15,TGTGCCAGCAGTTGGACTAGCGGGAAATACAATGAGCAGTTCTTC,CASSWTSGKYNEQFF
NA,TRBJ2-5,NA,TRBV11-2,14,TGTGCCAGCAGGCTCAGGGTTTTCGGAGAGACCCAGTACTTC,CASRLRVFGETQYF
NA,TRBJ2-2,NA,TRBV7-8,15,TGTGCCAGCAGCACGGACGGGTCGAGGACCGGGGAGCTGTTTTTT,CASSTDGSRTGELFF
NA,TRBJ1-4,NA,TRBV18,15,TGTGCCAGCTCACCACCCCAAGAGCTTAATGAAAAACTGTTTTTT,CASSPPQELNEKLFF
NA,TRBJ2-1,few,TRBV29-1,15,TGCAGCGTTGCATCCGGGCCGAGCTCCTACAATGAGCAGTTCTTC,CSVASGPSSYNEQFF
TRBD1,TRBJ2-3,NA,TRBV9,13,TGTGCCAGCAGCGCGGACAGGGTTGATACGCAGTATTTT,CASSADRVDTQYF
NA,TRBJ2-4,NA,TRBV12-3/TRBV12-4,12,TGTGCCAGCAGTCTGGACAGAAACATTCAGTACTTC,CASSLDRNIQYF
NA,TRBJ2-7,NA,TRBV10-2,15,TGCGCCAGCAGCCCGATTGCCGGGGTTTACTACGAGCAGTACTTC,CASSPIAGVYYEQYF
NA,TRBJ2-3,few,TRBV20-1,10,TGCAGTGCTACAAGAGATACGCAGTATTTT,CSATRDTQYF
NA,TRBJ1-2,few,TRBV5-1,14,TGCGCCAGCAGTTACCGTGCAGCTGAGGATGGCTACACCTTC,CASSYRAAEDGYTF
TRBD2,TRBJ2-1,NA,TRBV12-3/TRBV12-4,13,TGTGCCAGCAGTCTACTAGCGACCAATGAGCAGTTCTTC,CASSLLATNEQFF
NA,TRBJ1-5,many,TRBV12-3/TRBV12-4,14,TGTGCCAGCAGCTTGGACGGTAGCAATCAGCCCCAGCATTTT,CASSLDGSNQPQHF
NA,TRBJ2-5,NA,TRBV7-3,13,TGTGCCAGCAGCTTAAGTTGGCGCGAGACCCAGTACTTC,CASSLSWRETQYF
NA,TRBJ2-7,NA,TRBV3-1,13,TGTGCCAGCAGCCAGGGGTTCCTGGGGGAGCAGTACTTC,CASSQGFLGEQYF
NA,TRBJ1-6,many,TRBV7-6,14,TGTGCCAGCTACCGGGGACGGGAAAATTCACCCCTCCACTTT,CASYRGRENSPLHF